This T cell receptor beta chain was sequenced for a study of shared T cell receptors in the human thymus (dated by TCRdb to 2020 to 2022). Study-wide context: The study examined how the human thymus generates shared, self-reactive T-cell receptor alpha chains.

The method was the immunoSEQ multiplex PCR assay. As stored in TCRdb, this immuneACCESS dataset retains in-frame rearrangements with V and J assigned. A fraction of the clones does not appear; measured against another copy, unresolved V genes explain less than half of the discrepancy, and the remainder lacks a known reason. The sample table shows 600,000 or so clones, and around 87% are seen once. The ten biggest clones cover under 0.01% of the sample. With respect to this clone: It lacks a known antigen. Base qualities were left out, and no much larger clone turns up one base away.

Per the germline V gene (reference sequence), WNHNN is the CDR1 and SYGVQD is the CDR2. V lost 9 bases and J lost 0 bases; the stretch between them is 14 bases long. The CDR3 measures 15 amino acids from cysteine to phenylalanine. The only DNA kept is the CDR3, 45 bases in frame from the first base. This sample also belongs to another study, concerning human thymus T cells. Taken from the second paper: Donors were immunologically healthy infants undergoing open corrective cardiac surgery for congenital heart defects in Finland. Thymus tissue was obtained as surgical resects removed during corrective cardiac surgery. V and J gene segment usage appeared biased in both thymic and peripheral blood repertoires. The related research found that thymic TCR repertoires overlapped highly between unrelated individuals. The study described the TCR alpha and beta repertoires in roughly 8 infant thymus samples and a few matching peripheral blood samples. Donor ages ranged from about 7 to 250 days, and the cohort comprised roughly 6 male and two female infants. Thymocytes were mechanically released from the tissue and were stored as pellets of about 9-33 million cells at -70 degrees C. Genomic DNA was extracted from frozen cell pellets with a QIAsymphony instrument. The immunoSEQ multiplex PCR assay was used to amplify the TCRB and TCRAD loci from a standardized quantity of quality-controlled genomic DNA. The amplicons spanned the V(D)J region and were long enough to cover the CDR3 and allow V and J genes to be identified. The commercial immunoSEQ service was used to sequence amplicons on an Illumina platform. Primer bias and sequencing errors were corrected using previously described methods, and TCRAD and TCRB definitions followed the IMGT database. immunoSEQ Analyzer 3.0 and VDJTools were used for repertoire analysis, which covered basic statistics, V/J segment usage, diversity estimates, rarefaction and pairwise overlap. To estimate diversity, the Chao1, ChaoE, Efron-Thisted, Shannon and inverse Simpson indices were applied, and diversity was also estimated on datasets down-sampled to the smallest sample. For repertoire overlap, CDR3 nucleotide sequence, V gene and J gene had to match strictly, and clustering was done by Jaccard-based multidimensional scaling. Thymus samples yielded on average about 810,000 unique TCRB clonotypes, compared with roughly 80,000 from blood samples.

This TCR was sampled from a boy under three years old with a congenital heart defect. Donor details come from another sample of the same person, matched by shared clones. Material: thymocytes. The chain links TRBV10-1 with TRBJ1-4, with the D gene uncertain. CDR3 protein: CARIQRTATNEKLFF. The DNA is as follows: TGCGCCAGGATACAGAGAACCGCAACTAATGAAAAACTGTTTTTT.